This is a list of T cell receptor beta chains from one sample in a study of shared clonotypes between healthy human individuals. Clones were read by immunoSEQ multiplex PCR, and TCRdb kept only the in-frame ones, dropping some. In the table there are under 1,100,000 clones, around 74% of which are singletons. Material: memory CD4+ T cells sorted from blood. These receptors all come from a man in his late teens or twenties in good health. Each CDR3 is given with its conserved first and last residue. The D gene is left open where the match is weak. Clone sizes are given selectively: once, few, many, or a class where the clone is expanded.

TRBD2	TRBV19	TRBJ2-1	.	CASRGGSGTYNEQFF	TGTGCCAGTAGGGGGGGTAGCGGGACCTACAATGAGCAGTTCTTC
.	TRBV5-6	TRBJ2-7	.	CASRRGYEQYF	TGTGCCAGTCGCAGGGGCTACGAGCAGTACTTC
.	TRBV18	TRBJ1-1	once	CASSPPGETEAFF	TGTGCCAGCTCACCACCGGGGGAGACTGAAGCTTTCTTT
.	TRBV7-8	TRBJ2-2	.	CASSPVGRGNPGELFF	TGTGCCAGCAGCCCAGTGGGGCGGGGCAATCCCGGGGAGCTGTTTTTT
.	TRBV12-5	TRBJ2-7	.	CASGPRDKHYEQYF	TGTGCTAGTGGCCCCCGGGACAAACACTACGAGCAGTACTTC
.	TRBV5-1	TRBJ1-3	.	CASSPTGVYAAGNTIYF	TGCGCCAGCAGCCCAACCGGCGTGTACGCGGCTGGAAACACCATATATTTT
.	TRBV2	TRBJ2-7	once	CASSQDFYEQYF	TGTGCCAGCAGTCAGGACTTCTACGAGCAGTACTTC
.	TRBV14	TRBJ2-6	.	CASSPSTGRAGANVLTF	TGTGCCAGCAGCCCTAGCACAGGGAGGGCTGGGGCCAACGTCCTGACTTTC
TRBD1	TRBV14	TRBJ1-1	.	CASSQFQTGRTEAFF	TGTGCCAGCAGCCAATTCCAGACAGGGAGGACTGAAGCTTTCTTT
TRBD2	TRBV6-5	TRBJ2-7	few	CASSSGTSGSYEQYF	TGTGCCAGCAGTTCTGGGACTAGCGGCTCCTACGAGCAGTACTTC
.	TRBV6-1	TRBJ2-3	.	CASSQEQASDTQYF	TGTGCCAGCAGCCAGGAACAGGCTTCAGATACGCAGTATTTT
TRBD2	TRBV11-3	TRBJ2-3	.	CASSLIAGGRSDTQYF	TGTGCCAGCAGCTTAATAGCGGGAGGGAGGTCGGATACGCAGTATTTT
TRBD1	TRBV6-6	TRBJ1-6	.	CASSQQGAESPLHF	TGTGCCAGCAGTCAACAGGGGGCAGAGTCACCCCTCCACTTT
.	TRBV11-2	TRBJ1-2	once	CASSPLWGARNYGYTF	TGTGCCAGCAGCCCCCTTTGGGGGGCGCGTAACTATGGCTACACCTTC
TRBD2	TRBV6-5	TRBJ2-1	.	CASRASGRFNEQFF	TGTGCCAGCAGGGCTAGCGGGAGGTTCAATGAGCAGTTCTTC
.	TRBV5-1	TRBJ2-2	.	CASSLDGQGLGTGELFF	TGCGCCAGCAGCTTGGATGGTCAGGGTCTCGGCACCGGGGAGCTGTTTTTT
TRBD2	TRBV18	TRBJ2-3	.	CASSPGGGGTDTQYF	TGTGCCAGCTCACCCGGCGGGGGAGGCACAGATACGCAGTATTTT
.	TRBV28	TRBJ1-4	.	CASSTRTGEKLFF	TGTGCCAGCAGTACCCGAACAGGGGAAAAACTGTTTTTT
TRBD2	TRBV28	TRBJ2-3	.	CASSPSGGTDTQYF	TGTGCCAGCAGTCCGAGCGGGGGCACAGATACGCAGTATTTT
TRBD1	TRBV19	TRBJ1-1	.	CASTYSPGTGGAGVTEAFF	TGTGCCAGTACCTATTCCCCCGGGACAGGGGGCGCGGGGGTCACTGAAGCTTTCTTT
TRBD1	TRBV28	TRBJ2-7	.	CASSSGTGKYEQYF	TGTGCCAGCAGTTCCGGGACAGGGAAGTACGAGCAGTACTTC
.	TRBV4-1	TRBJ2-3	.	CASSQVGTDTQYF	TGCGCCAGCAGCCAAGTTGGCACAGATACGCAGTATTTT
TRBD2	TRBV5-6	TRBJ2-4	.	CASSLGTSGKNIQYF	TGTGCCAGCAGCCTAGGGACTAGCGGGAAAAACATTCAGTACTTC
.	TRBV7-2	TRBJ2-7	.	CASSLTVYEQYF	TGTGCCAGCAGCTTGACTGTTTACGAGCAGTACTTC
TRBD1	TRBV18	TRBJ2-1	.	CASSPQGAGSYNEQFF	TGTGCCAGCTCACCCCAGGGGGCAGGGTCCTACAATGAGCAGTTCTTC
.	TRBV5-1	TRBJ2-7	.	CASSDGGEQYF	TGCGCCAGCAGCGACGGGGGAGAGCAGTACTTC
.	TRBV5-1	TRBJ2-3	.	CASSDGVGTDTQYF	TGCGCCAGCAGCGACGGGGTCGGCACAGATACGCAGTATTTT
TRBD2	TRBV11-2	TRBJ2-7	.	CASSLDERGWYQQYF	TGTGCCAGCAGCTTAGATGAGCGGGGGTGGTACCAGCAGTACTTC
.	TRBV5-6	TRBJ2-3	few	CASRKDALELTDTQYF	TGTGCCAGCAGAAAGGATGCACTCGAACTCACAGATACGCAGTATTTT
.	TRBV7-9	TRBJ2-2	.	CASSSAPGELFF	TGTGCCAGCAGCTCCGCCCCCGGGGAGCTGTTTTTT
TRBD1	TRBV7-9	TRBJ1-4	.	CASSFGQGRPGSEKLFF	TGTGCCAGCAGCTTTGGACAGGGCCGACCCGGAAGTGAAAAACTGTTTTTT
.	TRBV11-2	TRBJ1-1	.	CASSYRGVGNTEAFF	TGTGCCAGCAGCTACCGCGGGGTTGGGAACACTGAAGCTTTCTTT
TRBD1	TRBV5-1	TRBJ2-7	.	CASSLRVGGQGSYEQYF	TGCGCCAGCAGCTTGAGGGTAGGGGGACAGGGCTCCTACGAGCAGTACTTC
TRBD1	TRBV19	TRBJ1-2	.	CASSNQASKTGAYGYTF	TGTGCCAGTAGTAACCAAGCGAGTAAAACAGGGGCCTATGGCTACACCTTC
.	TRBV6-4	TRBJ2-3	.	CASSDPSGPPGTDTQYF	TGTGCCAGCAGTGACCCATCGGGACCTCCCGGCACAGATACGCAGTATTTT
TRBD1	TRBV7-2	TRBJ2-1	.	CASSFGQGGFDEQFF	TGTGCCAGCAGCTTTGGACAGGGTGGATTCGATGAGCAGTTCTTC
TRBD1	TRBV29-1	TRBJ2-3	.	CSVKESGQGTDTQYF	TGCAGCGTTAAGGAATCGGGACAGGGGACAGATACGCAGTATTTT
TRBD2	TRBV9	TRBJ2-5	.	CASSEGLAGYGETQYF	TGTGCCAGCAGCGAGGGACTAGCGGGATATGGGGAGACCCAGTACTTC
.	TRBV28	TRBJ2-3	.	CASRKTGVDTQYF	TGTGCCAGCAGGAAGACAGGAGTTGATACGCAGTATTTT
.	TRBV2	TRBJ2-1	once	CASRIGETGNEQFF	TGTGCCAGCAGGATCGGTGAGACGGGCAATGAGCAGTTCTTC
TRBD1	TRBV19	TRBJ2-7	.	CASSSTGGYEQYF	TGTGCCAGTAGTTCGACAGGGGGCTACGAGCAGTACTTC
.	TRBV29-1	TRBJ2-5	.	CSVPQDLYQETQYF	TGCAGCGTGCCACAGGACTTGTACCAAGAGACCCAGTACTTC
TRBD1	TRBV6-5	TRBJ2-7	.	CASSYDRDSTIGEQYF	TGTGCCAGCAGTTACGATCGGGACAGCACCATCGGCGAGCAGTACTTC
.	TRBV5-1	TRBJ2-3	.	CAISRGGSTDTQYF	TGCGCCATAAGTCGAGGGGGAAGCACAGATACGCAGTATTTT
.	TRBV5-4	TRBJ1-2	.	CASSLAGSRLYGYTF	TGTGCCAGCAGCTTGGCTGGGAGTCGACTCTATGGCTACACCTTC
.	TRBV2	TRBJ2-2	.	CASSERQAVTGELFF	TGTGCCAGCAGTGAACGGCAGGCGGTCACCGGGGAGCTGTTTTTT
.	TRBV6-1	TRBJ1-5	.	CASYAGGSQPQHF	TGTGCCAGCTACGCAGGCGGGAGTCAGCCCCAGCATTTT
.	TRBV10-2	TRBJ2-7	.	CASSEGDSPGQYF	TGCGCCAGCAGTGAGGGGGACTCCCCCGGGCAGTACTTC
.	TRBV7-3	TRBJ1-1	.	CASSLRGGTEAFF	TGTGCCAGCAGCTTACGAGGAGGCACTGAAGCTTTCTTT
.	TRBV19	TRBJ2-7	.	CASSIVGLPGPHEQYF	TGTGCCAGTAGTATAGTTGGGCTTCCAGGGCCCCACGAGCAGTACTTC
.	TRBV25-1	TRBJ2-5	few	CASSDPMYQETQYF	TGTGCCAGCAGCGACCCTATGTACCAAGAGACCCAGTACTTC
TRBD1	TRBV7-9	TRBJ1-4	.	CASSPRGRANEKLFF	TGTGCCAGCAGCCCCAGGGGGAGGGCTAATGAAAAACTGTTTTTT
.	TRBV7-9	TRBJ1-2	.	CASSFRPYGYTF	TGTGCCAGCAGCTTCCGTCCCTATGGCTACACCTTC